This TCR beta chain stems from a study of post-analysis software for immune sequencing data. Whole-study context: Multiple sclerosis in the patients followed relapsing-remitting, secondary progressive and progressive-relapsing courses.

This clonotype has more than one count but fewer than ten. Its matching antigen is unknown. There are 14 residues in the CDR3. V was trimmed by 3 bases and J by 3 bases, leaving 13 bases between them. From germline, CDR1 is SGHRS and CDR2 YFSETQ. Unique molecular identifiers were carried by the TCR beta cDNA libraries. The source material, roughly 0.85 to 10 million T cells, gave rise to roughly 0.5 million cDNA molecules. TCRdb itself ran the PCR reads through MiXCR, one entry per CDR3 protein. Altogether about 430,000 distinct CDR3 sequences are present, approximately 39% being singletons, with the ten largest covering roughly 8.2%. General observations from the study: Same-batch preparations were strongly co-clustered by F measure. Controls had significantly higher normalized Chao1 diversity than multiple sclerosis patients. With TRBV5-6, TRBV5-1 and TRBV20-1 included, about five TRBV segments were more frequent in patients than in controls.

The sequence came from a girl aged 2-9 years with multiple sclerosis. Sequencing was done on a sample of blood. This rearrangement joins TRBV5-1 to TRBJ2-7; perhaps TRBD2 as D (6 bases). CDR3 sequence reads: CASSSAGLYYEQYF. The CDR3 coding sequence is TGCGCCAGCAGCTCGGCGGGACTCTACTACGAGCAGTACTTC.